These 22 T cell receptor beta chains were all obtained from the same sample, sequenced in a study of tumor and adjacent non-tumor tissue in lung cancer. RNA was extracted from bulk tissue without any cell sorting. TCRbeta libraries were built with three rounds of nested PCR, modified from ARM-PCR. TCRdb ran MiXCR on the multiplex PCR reads and lists one entry per CDR3 protein. Of fewer than 120,000 distinct CDR3 sequences in the sample, 84% were seen once. Sequenced: lung tumor tissue. Receptor source: a man aged 70-80 years with non-small cell lung cancer.

With respect to this clonotype: An end of the junction does not agree with germline; a read error may underlie this. The V gene is TRBV29-1, the J gene TRBJ1-1, with D uncertain. The germline V gene encodes CDR1 SQVTM and CDR2 ANQGSEA. The length of the CDR3 is 13 residues. CDR3 sequence (DNA): TGCAACGTTGGCGGGGAAGGGCACACTGAAGTTTTCTTT. It encodes CNVGGEGHTEVFF.

This chain connects TRBV6-5 to TRBJ2-3, with 9 bases matching TRBD1. The germline V gene encodes CDR1 MNHEY and CDR2 SVGAGI. This CDR3 region has 13 residues. Trimming removed 6 bases from V and 7 bases from J; junction bases left unmatched: 5. As DNA, the CDR3 is TGTGCCAGCAGCCTCGACAGGGGGAATACGCAGTATTTT. Encoded protein: CASSLDRGNTQYF.

Comment on this clonotype: At one end the junction does not follow the germline gene, possibly because of a read error. The V gene is TRBV6-6, the J gene TRBJ1-3; 8 bases align to TRBD1. Germline V CDR1 and CDR2: MNHNY, SVGAGI (reference sequence). The CDR3 runs to 15 residues. CDR3 bases: TGTGCCAGGAGTTATCCAGGCAGGGGGCAATCCAGCATATATTTT. Residues: CARSYPGRGQSSIYF.

On this clonotype: The conserved closing phenylalanine or tryptophan is absent in this CDR3, likely reflecting a read error. The rearrangement joins TRBV11-2 to TRBJ1-3; D remains ambiguous. This CDR3 comprises 15 residues. V dropped 4 bases and J dropped 6 bases, with 16 bases sitting between them. CDR1 is SGHAT, CDR2 FQNNGV, per germline. The CDR3 coding sequence is TGTGCCAGCAGCTACACCTGGACCCCTGAAAACACCATATATTAT. Its protein product is CASSYTWTPENTIYY.

This clonotype was observed once. Since a much larger clone is just one base distant, this may be a read error. The V and J genes are TRBV12-3 or TRBV12-4 and TRBJ2-5; D is unresolved. This CDR3 has 13 residues. The CDR3, as DNA: TGTGACAGCAGTTCCCGATCCCAAGAGACCCAGTACTTC. It encodes CDSSSRSQETQYF.

Points on this clonotype: An end of the junction does not agree with germline; a read error may underlie this. The J gene is TRBJ2-3, the V gene TRBV11-2; TRBD1 might be the D (5 bases). From germline, CDR1 is SGHAT and CDR2 FQNNGV. This CDR3 has 14 amino acids. The CDR3 spells CASNLAPGSNTQYF. CDR3 coding DNA: TGTGCCAGCAACTTAGCCCCAGGGTCAAATACGCAGTATTTT.

This clonotype was picked up one time. The rearrangement joins TRBV28 to TRBJ2-1, with 8 bases that match TRBD2. Germline CDR1 reads MDHEN; CDR2 reads SYDVKM. The junction had 8 bases not matched to a gene; V was cut back by 10 bases and J by 0 bases. The length of the CDR3 is 15 residues. CDR3 in DNA: TGTGCCATCCTTCGCAGCGGGAGCTCCTACAATGAGCAGTTCTTC. It yields the protein CAILRSGSSYNEQFF.

This chain uses TRBV11-3 with TRBJ2-1, with 9 bases that match TRBD2. Trimming took 6 bases from V and 3 from J; bases not matched to a gene: 12. Germline V gives CDR1 SGHNT, CDR2 YENEEA. CDR3 length: 17 residues. Here the CDR3 DNA reads TGTGCCAGCAGTCTCGTAGGGACTAGCAGGGGCTACAATGAGCAGTTCTTC. Translating gives CASSLVGTSRGYNEQFF.

The V and J genes are TRBV4-2 and TRBJ2-7; perhaps TRBD1 as D (6 bases). The V and J ends lost 8 bases and 3 bases respectively, with 17 bases between them. This CDR3 has 14 residues. The germline CDR1 and CDR2 sequences are LGHNA and YNFKEQ. The CDR3 DNA is TGTGCCAGCGGCCGAGGACAGAGTCTCTACGAGCAGTACTTC. Protein product: CASGRGQSLYEQYF.

In regard to this clonotype: One junction end does not reproduce the germline sequence, and a read error may be involved. Here the CDR3 reads CTSSRGQHKQYF. The DNA of the CDR3 is TGTACCAGCAGCCGAGGACAGCACAAGCAGTACTTC. The V call is TRBV12-3 or TRBV12-4, the J call TRBJ2-7, with a weak D call TRBD1 (6 bases). The CDR3 length is 12 residues.

In DNA, the CDR3 is TGTGCCACCTACCTGACAGGGGCCTACGAGCAGTACTTC. This encodes CATYLTGAYEQYF. The chain uses TRBV28 and TRBJ2-7; 8 nucleotides align to TRBD1. V shed 10 bases and J 2 bases; nucleotides not matched to a gene: 7. Germline V gene data show CDR1 as MDHEN and CDR2 as SYDVKM. The CDR3 consists of 13 residues.

As to this clonotype: The junction departs from germline at one end; a sequencing error may be responsible. CDR3 protein: CATSLRPGTGIPGELFF. In DNA form, the CDR3 reads TGTGCCACCAGCTTACGGCCAGGGACAGGGATCCCCGGGGAACTCTTTTTT. J is TRBJ2-2 and V is TRBV5-4; 9 bases agree with TRBD1. This CDR3 region has 17 residues. Germline V gene sequence: CDR1 SGHNT, CDR2 YYREEE (reference sequence).

A word on this clonotype: A junction boundary mismatches the germline segment, possibly from a read error. The chain links TRBV11-3 to TRBJ2-1; possibly TRBD2 for D (6 bases). CDR1 is SGHNT, CDR2 YENEEA, per germline. The CDR3 loop spans 14 amino acids. The CDR3 DNA reads as TGTGCCAGCAGGTTAGTTGGGGGGTATAATGAGCAGTTCTTC. It yields the protein CASRLVGGYNEQFF.

The chain combines TRBV5-6 with TRBJ2-2; no clear D gene. This CDR3 region has 12 residues. Germline-derived CDR1 and CDR2 are SGHDT and YYEEEE. Trimming shortened V by 4 bases and J by 7 bases, and 8 bases separated the two germline ends. CDR3 sequence reads: CASSPTIGELFF. The CDR3, as DNA: TGTGCCAGCAGCCCCACGATCGGGGAGCTGTTTTTT. Together with reference TRBV5-6 and TRBJ2-2, the CDR3 gives the full variable domain: DAGVTQSPTHLIKTRGQQVTLRCSPKSGHDTVSWYQQALGQGPQFIFQYYEEEERQRGNFPDRFSGHQFPNYSSELNVNALLLGDSALYLCASSPTIGELFFGEGSRLTVL.

The V call is TRBV12-3 or TRBV12-4, the J call TRBJ2-5, with TRBD1 identical over 7 bases. The CDR3 has 14 residues. The chain's CDR3 is CVSSSRDRQETQYF. CDR3 in DNA: TGTGTTAGCAGTTCTAGGGACAGACAAGAGACCCAGTACTTC.

There are a few counts of this clonotype. This clone may be a read error of a much larger clone one base away. The V call is TRBV30, the J call TRBJ2-1; 7 positions match TRBD1. Germline-derived CDR1 and CDR2 are GTSNPN and SVGIG (reference sequence). The J segment lost 4 bases and the V segment lost 5 bases, leaving 8 bases of the junction unmatched. The CDR3 loop spans 14 amino acids. In DNA form, the CDR3 reads TGTGCCTGGGACCGGGACAGTGAATACAATGAGCAGTTCTTC. Translated: CAWDRDSEYNEQFF.

Concerning this clonotype itself: The junction differs from germline at one of its ends, possibly a read error. The V gene is TRBV10-3, the J gene TRBJ2-5; D might be TRBD1 (5 bases). The CDR3 is 15 amino acids. CDR1 ENHRY and CDR2 SYGVKD come from the germline V gene. The CDR3 loop is CTISETPGFQETQYF. The CDR3 DNA is TGTACCATCAGTGAGACCCCAGGGTTCCAAGAGACTCAGTACTTC.

With regard to this clonotype: In this CDR3 the conserved last residue, phenylalanine or tryptophan, is missing, so a read error is likely. The chain uses TRBV6-1 and TRBJ2-2, with a weak D call TRBD2 (7 bases). Between the trimmed V and J ends, which lost 6 bases and 3 bases, there was a span of 14 bases. Germline V gives CDR1 MNHNS, CDR2 SASEGT. The CDR3 is made up of 15 amino acids. The CDR3 sequence: CASSLGGAYTGELFI. The DNA of the CDR3 is TGTGCCAGCAGCTTAGGGGGGGCTTACACCGGGGAGCTGTTTATT.

A remark on this clonotype: One junction end does not reproduce the germline sequence, and a read error may be involved. The J gene is TRBJ2-7, the V gene TRBV6-2 or TRBV6-3; unclear D gene. Germline loops: CDR1 MNHEY, CDR2 SVGEGT. There are 15 residues in the CDR3. The CDR3 DNA reads TGTGTCAGCAGCCGCCGCCAAGCGAGCTCCTACGATCATTACTTC. Its protein product is CVSSRRQASSYDHYF.

As regards this clonotype: One end of the junction varies from germline; a read error may be responsible. The V and J genes are TRBV4-3 and TRBJ2-1; TRBD2 is a possible D gene (5 bases). CDR1 LGHNA and CDR2 YSLEER come from the germline V gene. This CDR3 is 16 amino acids long. CDR3 amino acids: CASSQDGEGSYNEQFF. In DNA, the CDR3 is TGCGCCAGCAGTCAAGATGGAGAGGGTTCCTACAATGAGCAGTTCTTC.

This chain connects TRBV11-2 to TRBJ1-1, with a weak D call TRBD1 (5 bases). Trimming stripped 7 bases from V and 11 bases from J, with 20 bases between. The germline V gene has CDR1 SGHAT and CDR2 FQNNGV. The CDR3 extends over 13 amino acids. CDR3 bases: TGTGCCAGCAAACTTTCGGAGGGGCGCTTTGCTTTCTTT. Protein product: CASKLSEGRFAFF.

On this clonotype: The CDR3 ends on some other residue instead of the conserved phenylalanine or tryptophan, so this is likely a read error. The rearrangement links TRBV12-3 or TRBV12-4 to TRBJ2-1; perhaps D is TRBD1 or TRBD2 (5 bases each). Trimming took 1 base from V and 3 from J, leaving 16 bases between them. The CDR3 is 17 residues long. CDR3 nucleotides: TGTGCCAGCAGTTTAGGTAGTGGGGGTCGCCTCTACAATGAGCAGTTCCTC. Translated, it gives CASSLGSGGRLYNEQFL.